A selection of T cell receptor beta chains follows, all from one sample in a study of OX40 agonist ivuxolimab in advanced cancers. Using immunoSEQ multiplex PCR, the repertoire was profiled, and TCRdb retains in-frame clones only, with some absent. The sample includes roughly 60,000 clones, less than 90% of them seen just once. The sample was CD4+ or CD8+ T cells sorted from blood, taken in a trial of the OX40 agonist ivuxolimab. The receptor set was obtained from an adult with an advanced solid tumor such as melanoma, head and neck, liver or kidney cancer. CDR3s include the opening cysteine and the closing phenylalanine or tryptophan. Each record gives: V gene, D gene, CDR3 length, clone size, J gene, CDR3 DNA, CDR3 protein. The D gene is left open where the match is weak. Clone sizes are given selectively: once, few, many, or a class where the clone is expanded.

V: TRBV10-1; D: TRBD2; length: 13; size: -; J: TRBJ2-3; DNA: TGCGCCAGCAGCGGCGCGGGAGAGGGTACGCAGTATTTT; CDR3: CASSGAGEGTQYF
V: TRBV7-2; D: -; length: 16; size: -; J: TRBJ2-1; DNA: TGTGCCAGCAGCTTTACCGGGACCCCTCCTTACAATGAGCAGTTCTTC; CDR3: CASSFTGTPPYNEQFF
V: TRBV2; D: TRBD2; length: 15; size: -; J: TRBJ2-1; DNA: TGTGCCAGCACCCCGGGGACTAGCGGGAGTCATGAGCAGTTCTTC; CDR3: CASTPGTSGSHEQFF
V: TRBV5-4; D: TRBD2; length: 16; size: -; J: TRBJ2-5; DNA: TGTGCCAGCAGCTTGGGGACTAGCGGGGGGTTAGGGACCCAGTACTTC; CDR3: CASSLGTSGGLGTQYF
V: TRBV28; D: -; length: 14; size: -; J: TRBJ2-5; DNA: TGTGCCAGCAGTTTTTCCCAGGGAGAAGAGACCCAGTACTTC; CDR3: CASSFSQGEETQYF
V: TRBV14; D: -; length: 15; size: -; J: TRBJ1-1; DNA: TGTGCCAGCAGCCTTGGGGGGGGCCCGAACACTGAAGCTTTCTTT; CDR3: CASSLGGGPNTEAFF
V: TRBV7-3; D: TRBD1; length: 15; size: -; J: TRBJ2-7; DNA: TGTGCCAGCAGCTTAGCCGGGACAGGAGCCTACGAGCAGTACTTC; CDR3: CASSLAGTGAYEQYF
V: TRBV2; D: -; length: 11; size: -; J: TRBJ2-7; DNA: TGTGCCAGCGGACTTCTTTACGAGCAGTACTTC; CDR3: CASGLLYEQYF
V: TRBV27; D: -; length: 12; size: few; J: TRBJ1-5; DNA: TGTGCCAGCAGTTTTAGCAATCAGCCCCAGCATTTT; CDR3: CASSFSNQPQHF
V: TRBV5-1; D: TRBD2; length: 16; size: -; J: TRBJ2-1; DNA: TGCGCCAGCAGCTTGACGTTCGGGACTAGCGAAGGGAAACAGTTCTTC; CDR3: CASSLTFGTSEGKQFF
V: TRBV2; D: TRBD1; length: 14; size: -; J: TRBJ1-1; DNA: TGTGCCAGCAGTTCAGGGGGCGCGAGCGCTGAAGCTTTCTTT; CDR3: CASSSGGASAEAFF
V: TRBV23-1; D: -; length: 13; size: -; J: TRBJ2-7; DNA: TGCGCCAGCAGTCAATCGTGGGGGGACGAGCAGTACTTC; CDR3: CASSQSWGDEQYF
V: TRBV19; D: TRBD1; length: 13; size: -; J: TRBJ1-2; DNA: TGTGCCGGGAAGGACAGGGGGCAGCAAGGCTACACCTTC; CDR3: CAGKDRGQQGYTF
V: TRBV4-2; D: TRBD2; length: 17; size: -; J: TRBJ2-3; DNA: TGTGCCAGCAGCCAAGGGGTAGCGGGGGGGAAGTCAGATACGCAGTATTTT; CDR3: CASSQGVAGGKSDTQYF
V: TRBV19; D: TRBD1; length: 14; size: few; J: TRBJ1-5; DNA: TGTGCCAGTAGTATGAACAGGGGTAATCAGCCCCAGCATTTT; CDR3: CASSMNRGNQPQHF
V: TRBV6-5; D: -; length: 12; size: -; J: TRBJ1-2; DNA: TGTGCCAGCGGAGACACCAACTATGGCTACACCTTC; CDR3: CASGDTNYGYTF
V: TRBV5-4; D: TRBD1; length: 13; size: -; J: TRBJ1-4; DNA: TGTGCCAGCAGTCGCACAGGGGAAGAAAAACTGTTTTTT; CDR3: CASSRTGEEKLFF
V: TRBV5-1; D: -; length: 16; size: -; J: TRBJ1-5; DNA: TGCGCCAGCAGCTTGGTAGTGGGGGATAGCAATCAGCCCCAGCATTTT; CDR3: CASSLVVGDSNQPQHF
V: TRBV28; D: TRBD1; length: 18; size: -; J: TRBJ2-6; DNA: TGTGCCAGCACTTTTATCCCAGGGGGCAACTCTGGGGCCAACGTCCTGACTTTC; CDR3: CASTFIPGGNSGANVLTF
V: TRBV7-2; D: -; length: 12; size: -; J: TRBJ1-5; DNA: TGTGCCAGCAGCTGGGGTGGTCAGCCCCAGCATTTT; CDR3: CASSWGGQPQHF
V: TRBV7-2; D: -; length: 12; size: -; J: TRBJ2-5; DNA: TGTGCCAGCAGCACCGTTACGTGGACCCAGTACTTC; CDR3: CASSTVTWTQYF
V: TRBV5-5; D: -; length: 14; size: once; J: TRBJ2-5; DNA: TGTGCCAGCAGCCTTGAATGGCAGGTAGAGACCCAGTACTTC; CDR3: CASSLEWQVETQYF
V: TRBV9; D: TRBD2; length: 15; size: -; J: TRBJ2-7; DNA: TGTGCCAGCAGCTTGGGGACTAGCGGGAGTGGAGAGCAGTACTTC; CDR3: CASSLGTSGSGEQYF
V: TRBV25-1; D: -; length: 14; size: -; J: TRBJ2-3; DNA: TGTGCCAGCAGTGATCTCCAGGGATCAGATACGCAGTATTTT; CDR3: CASSDLQGSDTQYF
V: TRBV6-5; D: -; length: 15; size: -; J: TRBJ2-3; DNA: TGTGCCAGCAGTTCCGGGACCCTGGGCACAGATACGCAGTATTTT; CDR3: CASSSGTLGTDTQYF
V: TRBV7-2; D: -; length: 15; size: -; J: TRBJ2-2; DNA: TGTGCCAGCAGCCCGAACAGGGTGAACACCGGGGAGCTGTTTTTT; CDR3: CASSPNRVNTGELFF
V: TRBV4-1; D: -; length: 15; size: -; J: TRBJ1-2; DNA: TGCGCCAGCAGCCAAGTTATTGACGGCATCTATGGCTACACCTTC; CDR3: CASSQVIDGIYGYTF
V: TRBV6-1; D: -; length: 13; size: once; J: TRBJ2-7; DNA: TGTGCCAGCAGTGAAATGGGGGTGGGCGAGCAGTACTTC; CDR3: CASSEMGVGEQYF
V: TRBV29-1; D: -; length: 14; size: -; J: TRBJ1-4; DNA: TGCAGCGTCCGCAAAGGGGGGGTTGGGGAAAAACTGTTTTTT; CDR3: CSVRKGGVGEKLFF
V: TRBV29-1; D: TRBD1; length: 14; size: -; J: TRBJ1-3; DNA: TGCAGCGCGCAGGGACAGGGTTTCGGAAACACCATATATTTT; CDR3: CSAQGQGFGNTIYF
V: TRBV7-8; D: -; length: 13; size: -; J: TRBJ2-1; DNA: TGTGCCAGCAGCTTAGCGGTGGGGATTGAGCAGTTCTTC; CDR3: CASSLAVGIEQFF
V: TRBV19; D: TRBD1; length: 13; size: -; J: TRBJ1-5; DNA: TGTGCCAGTTCCGGGACAGGGAATCAGCCCCAGCATTTT; CDR3: CASSGTGNQPQHF
V: TRBV7-3; D: -; length: 12; size: -; J: TRBJ2-2; DNA: TGTGCCAGCAGCCCGGACACCGGGGAGCTGTTTTTT; CDR3: CASSPDTGELFF
V: TRBV2; D: -; length: 13; size: -; J: TRBJ1-5; DNA: TGTGCCAGCAGGGGATCAGGCTATCAGCCCCAGCATTTT; CDR3: CASRGSGYQPQHF
V: TRBV18; D: TRBD2; length: 14; size: -; J: TRBJ2-7; DNA: TGTGCCAGCTCCCAAGGGACCCCGGGGGGCGAGCAGTACTTC; CDR3: CASSQGTPGGEQYF
V: TRBV7-6; D: -; length: 13; size: -; J: TRBJ2-6; DNA: TGTGCCAGCAAGGCCGCTGGGGCCAACGTCCTGACTTTC; CDR3: CASKAAGANVLTF
V: TRBV7-3; D: -; length: 16; size: -; J: TRBJ2-1; DNA: TGTGCCAGCAGCCCCTCCAGGGTCCGATCCTACAATGAGCAGTTCTTC; CDR3: CASSPSRVRSYNEQFF
V: TRBV6-5; D: -; length: 13; size: -; J: TRBJ1-2; DNA: TGTGCCAGCGGGGTGAGCTTTGGCTATGGCTACACCTTC; CDR3: CASGVSFGYGYTF
V: TRBV7-2; D: TRBD2; length: 15; size: -; J: TRBJ2-7; DNA: TGTGCCAGCAGCTTAGGTAGCGGGGGAGCGTTAGAGCAGTACTTC; CDR3: CASSLGSGGALEQYF
V: TRBV28; D: TRBD2; length: 18; size: -; J: TRBJ2-7; DNA: TGTGCCAGCAGTTCGCCGACTAGCGGGAATTGGGTAACCTACGAGCAGTACTTC; CDR3: CASSSPTSGNWVTYEQYF
V: TRBV11-2; D: -; length: 15; size: -; J: TRBJ1-1; DNA: TGTGCCAGCAGCTTAGGGCTCGGCATGAACACTGAAGCTTTCTTT; CDR3: CASSLGLGMNTEAFF
V: TRBV19; D: -; length: 11; size: -; J: TRBJ1-3; DNA: TGTGCCACCAGCTCTGGAAACACCATATATTTT; CDR3: CATSSGNTIYF
V: TRBV4-1; D: -; length: 15; size: -; J: TRBJ2-4; DNA: TGCGCCAGCAGCCCATTACACCTAGCCAAAAACATTCAGTACTTC; CDR3: CASSPLHLAKNIQYF
V: TRBV18; D: TRBD2; length: 15; size: -; J: TRBJ2-5; DNA: TGTGCCAGCTCACCGGTGACTAGCGTGGGGGAGACCCAGTACTTC; CDR3: CASSPVTSVGETQYF
V: TRBV5-1; D: -; length: 16; size: once; J: TRBJ2-3; DNA: TGCGCCAGCAGCTTGGGACTACAACACAGCACAGATACGCAGTATTTT; CDR3: CASSLGLQHSTDTQYF
V: TRBV2; D: -; length: 11; size: -; J: TRBJ2-5; DNA: TGTGCCAGCAGCCCTCAAGAGACCCAGTACTTC; CDR3: CASSPQETQYF
V: TRBV14; D: TRBD2; length: 14; size: -; J: TRBJ2-1; DNA: TGTGCCAGCAGCCCGGGACTAGCAGGCAATGAGCAGTTCTTC; CDR3: CASSPGLAGNEQFF
V: TRBV28; D: TRBD1; length: 14; size: -; J: TRBJ1-2; DNA: TGTGCCAGCAGTCGACAGGGTTACGGCTATGGCTACACCTTC; CDR3: CASSRQGYGYGYTF
V: TRBV28; D: -; length: 15; size: -; J: TRBJ2-7; DNA: TGTGCCAGCAGTTTGACATGGGGAAGCCTCTACGAGCAGTACTTC; CDR3: CASSLTWGSLYEQYF
V: TRBV29-1; D: TRBD2; length: 16; size: -; J: TRBJ2-3; DNA: TGCAGCGTTGCGGACGGGTCGGCTATGATAGCGGGTAGGCAGTATTTT; CDR3: CSVADGSAMIAGRQYF
V: TRBV5-4; D: TRBD1; length: 16; size: few; J: TRBJ2-5; DNA: TGTGCCAGCAGCTTGTTCCAGGGGGCGACCCAAGAGACCCAGTACTTC; CDR3: CASSLFQGATQETQYF
V: TRBV5-1; D: TRBD1; length: 16; size: once; J: TRBJ2-7; DNA: TGCGCCAGCAGCTTGACGGCCGGGACAGTCTCCTACGAGCAGTACTTC; CDR3: CASSLTAGTVSYEQYF
V: TRBV19; D: TRBD2; length: 14; size: -; J: TRBJ2-1; DNA: TGTGCCAGTAGTTGGCTAGCGGAGATCAATGAGCAGTTCTTC; CDR3: CASSWLAEINEQFF
V: TRBV19; D: -; length: 16; size: -; J: TRBJ1-6; DNA: TGTGCCAGTACCAGCCGGAACAGGGACGGCAATTCACCCCTCCACTTT; CDR3: CASTSRNRDGNSPLHF
V: TRBV28; D: -; length: 11; size: -; J: TRBJ1-1; DNA: TGTGCCAGCCGACTGAACACTGAAGCTTTCTTT; CDR3: CASRLNTEAFF
V: TRBV27; D: -; length: 15; size: -; J: TRBJ1-2; DNA: TGTGCCAGCAGTTTGGGCGGGGAGGGTAACTATGGCTACACCTTC; CDR3: CASSLGGEGNYGYTF
V: TRBV18; D: TRBD1; length: 14; size: -; J: TRBJ1-1; DNA: TGTGCCAGCTCACCCGACAGGGTCGCCACTGAAGCTTTCTTT; CDR3: CASSPDRVATEAFF
V: TRBV9; D: -; length: 13; size: -; J: TRBJ1-1; DNA: TGTGCCAGCAGCGTAGAGGTGAACACTGAAGCTTTCTTT; CDR3: CASSVEVNTEAFF
V: TRBV9; D: TRBD1; length: 14; size: -; J: TRBJ2-7; DNA: TGTGCCAGCAGCGCCGGGACAGGGCGATACGAGCAGTACTTC; CDR3: CASSAGTGRYEQYF